These 6 T cell receptor beta chains came from one sample sequenced in a study of blood T cell repertoires in COVID-19. Measured with immunoSEQ multiplex PCR; TCRdb has only the in-frame clones, and not every one. The sample lists over 200,000 clones, about 88% occurring once. Sequences were obtained from peripheral blood. The receptors were gathered from a woman in her fifties or sixties with acute or convalescent COVID-19.

This chain links TRBV24-1 with TRBJ2-3; a weak D match, TRBD2 (7 bases). CDR3 size: 15 residues. Germline CDR1 KGHDR, CDR2 SFDVKD. V lost 5 bases and J 3 bases, leaving 14 bases between the germline ends. The CDR3 loop is CATSGLRGGTDTQYF. For the CDR3, the DNA is TGTGCCACCAGTGGTCTGAGGGGGGGTACAGATACGCAGTATTTT.

The chain joins TRBV24-1 to TRBJ2-5; 14 bases map to TRBD2. The CDR3 spans 17 residues. Looked up from germline, CDR1 is KGHDR and CDR2 is SFDVKD. Losses at the gene ends were 4 bases for V and 5 bases for J; bases not matched to a gene: 8. The CDR3, as DNA: TGTGCCACCAGTGACCCCGGGACTAGCGGGAGAAGGGAGACCCAGTACTTC. Amino acids: CATSDPGTSGRRETQYF.

The rearrangement links TRBV14 to TRBJ2-7; 10 bases match TRBD2. CDR1 SGHDN and CDR2 FVKESK come from the germline V gene. This CDR3 spans 15 amino acids. After removal of 1 base from V and 3 bases from J, the junction contained 3 bases not matched to a gene. The CDR3 sequence is CASSQGTSGFYEQYF. CDR3 DNA sequence: TGTGCCAGCAGCCAAGGGACTAGCGGTTTCTACGAGCAGTACTTC.

A single count supports this clone. The chain combines TRBV30 with TRBJ1-6; D is possibly TRBD1 (6 bases). V was trimmed by 4 bases and J by 7 bases, leaving 11 bases between them. The CDR3 totals 13 residues. CDR1 is GTSNPN, CDR2 SVGIG, per germline (reference sequence). Written as DNA, the CDR3 is TGTGCCTGGACGGGACAAGGGAATTCACCCCTCCACTTT. Residues: CAWTGQGNSPLHF.

CDR3 residues: CASSPTSNTEAFF. The DNA of the CDR3 is TGTGCCAGCAGCCCCACTTCGAACACTGAAGCTTTCTTT. This rearrangement joins TRBV3-1 (or the pseudogene TRBV3-2) to TRBJ1-1, with D uncertain. Trimming pared 4 bases from V and 1 base from J, leaving 7 bases between. The germline V gene encodes CDR1 LGHDT and CDR2 YNNKEL (reference sequence). The CDR3 length is 13 residues.

This chain uses TRBV19 with TRBJ1-2; D might be TRBD1 (6 bases). Trimming removed 6 bases from V and 4 bases from J, with 12 bases in between. CDR3 size: 13 residues. The germline V gene encodes CDR1 LNHDA and CDR2 SQIVND (reference sequence). In DNA, the CDR3 is TGTGCCAGTAGAACACAGGGCGCCTATGGCTACACCTTC. Translation gives CASRTQGAYGYTF.